This T cell receptor beta chain was sequenced during a study of regulatory T cells in long-lasting Graves disease. Notes on the study in general: TRBV28 was favored in persistent disease, as were TRBJ1-2 and TRBJ2-5.

Building of the TCR beta libraries involved iRepertoire HTBI primers and Arm-PCR of CDR3 regions. TCRdb reanalysed the multiplex PCR reads using MiXCR and keeps one entry per CDR3 protein. The sample shows around 340,000 distinct CDR3 sequences, around a fifth of them seen only once. The time point denotes: persistent/refractory GD, antithyroid drugs over 5 years with positive TRAb. The authors made the TCR library using RNA they extracted from PBMCs. In Xi'an, China, an endocrinology department was the source of patients. In regard to this clonotype: Its antigen is not identified.

Germline CDR1 reads ENHRY; CDR2 reads SYGVKD. With 10 bases clipped from V and 4 bases from J, the junction kept 5 bases outside the gene matches. The CDR3 has 13 amino acids. Sequencing was performed on peripheral blood mononuclear cells (PBMCs), taken when the disease was refractory, from a patient treated with antithyroid drugs. The source is a female donor with Graves disease. The chain is built from TRBV10-3 and TRBJ2-2; 8 positions agree with TRBD1. The CDR3 bases are TGTGCCACCCAGGGGGCGGGCACCGGGGAGCTGTTTTTT. Amino acid sequence: CATQGAGTGELFF.